This T cell receptor (beta chain) was documented in a study of blood T cell repertoires in COVID-19. Study overall: COVID-19 samples collected from the United States, Italy and Spain covered acute and convalescent phases. Sample material is recorded as cDNA or gDNA derived from T cells, B-cell-depleted T cells, or PBMCs.

Germline CDR1 reads SEHNR; CDR2 reads FQNEAQ (reference sequence). CDR3 length: 13 amino acids. The V and J ends lost 5 bases and 0 bases respectively, with 6 bases between them. Under the authors' procedure: Reference gene primer amplification gave nucleated cell count estimates. This table comes from immunoSEQ multiplex PCR, and its TCRdb copy is limited to in-frame clones, with some not included. The D gene and trimming were derived from the DNA, and the V and J assignments and clone size from that table. The repertoire holds fewer than 250,000 clones, with 84% as singletons. The receptor was isolated from a man aged 50-60 years with acute or convalescent COVID-19. V usage is TRBV7-9 and J usage is TRBJ2-3; D remains ambiguous. Sequences were obtained from peripheral blood. CDR3 bases: TGTGCCAGCAGCGCTACGAGCACAGATACGCAGTATTTT. Amino acid sequence: CASSATSTDTQYF.